The TCR beta chain described here comes from a study of CD8 T cells in Susac syndrome. CD8+ and CD4+ T cells taken from blood had their TCR beta sequenced. Relapsing-remitting disease, either stable or active, was present in the treatment-naive patients who were the multiple sclerosis controls. Bulk CD8+ and CD4+ cells came from magnetic negative isolation; CD8+ TEMRA by FACS. Germline assignment: CDR1 MNHEY and CDR2 SMNVEV (reference sequence). CDR3 length: 14 residues. Trimming took off 3 bases at V and 1 base at J, with 9 bases between the two ends. This clonotype was counted between two and nine times. The authors reverse transcribed roughly 0.5 to 1 ug RNA with random hexamers. Multiplex immunoSEQ PCR targeted 54 Vbeta and 13 Jbeta TCR beta segments. TCRdb analysed the immunoSEQ multiplex PCR reads with MiXCR anew, one entry per CDR3 protein. In the table there are roughly 300,000 distinct CDR3 sequences, roughly 84% of which are singletons.

The receptor was derived from a human donor with multiple sclerosis. The sequenced sample consisted of CD8+ T cells from PBMCs. The rearrangement joins TRBV27 to TRBJ2-5; D is possibly TRBD2 (6 bases). The CDR3 is CASSLGGFQETQYF. DNA of the CDR3: TGTGCCAGCAGTTTGGGGGGTTTCCAAGAGACCCAGTACTTC.